This T cell receptor (beta chain) was identified during a study of radiation and T cells in renal cell carcinoma. V was pared by 2 bases and J by 3 bases, with 8 bases between. CDR3 length: 14 residues. In germline, CDR1 is SGHDT, CDR2 YYEEEE. Here immunoSEQ multiplex PCR was the method, and the copy in TCRdb shows in-frame clones only, minus some. The table has tens of thousands of clones, approximately 82% seen once. Described time point: blood 4 weeks post-SBRT, at nephrectomy. As to treatment: 15 Gy SBRT to primary tumor, nephrectomy 4 weeks later. The tumor was a clear cell renal cell carcinoma. This chain links TRBV5-6 with TRBJ1-4; D is unresolved. The source material was blood, sampled from a patient whose treatment included radiotherapy and nephrectomy. The TCR sequence derives from a woman aged 55-70 years with renal cell carcinoma. DNA of the CDR3: TGTGCCAGCAGCTTCAAAGGTCCTAATGAAAAACTGTTTTTT. Translated, it gives CASSFKGPNEKLFF.